This T cell receptor (beta chain) was documented in a study of response to subunit inactivated influenza vaccine. TCRdb re-derived calls from the RT-PCR reads in MiXCR, one entry per CDR3 protein. The repertoire includes under 500,000 distinct CDR3 sequences, approximately 10% of them detected once, and roughly 12% sits in the top ten. For this clonotype: Its antigen is not identified.

The study's findings and limits: The study's authors posited that every seasonal influenza vaccination enlists few new T cells.

This CDR3 spans 16 amino acids. Germline trimming cut 1 base from V and 2 bases from J; bases unmatched to any gene: 4. The V call is TRBV12-3 or TRBV12-4, the J call TRBJ2-5, with TRBD2 matching over 10 bases. The clonotype originates from a middle-aged man who received an inactivated influenza vaccine. The source material was PBMCs from blood, sampled roughly 46 days after vaccination. CDR3 in amino acids: CASSLELAGRQETQYF. The CDR3 DNA reads TGTGCCAGCAGTTTAGAACTAGCGGGGCGTCAAGAGACCCAGTACTTC.